The 27 T cell receptor beta chains given below trace back to one sample, sequenced in a study of Graves' ophthalmopathy and Graves' hyperthyroidism. Researchers took RNA transcripts and amplified TCR beta CDR3 regions from them. Investigators did first-round RT-PCR with HTBI primers, then second-round multiplex PCR. TCRdb processed the multiplex PCR reads anew with MiXCR; each CDR3 protein has one entry. The sample contains 1 million to 1.3 million distinct CDR3 sequences, 35% to 40% of which appear only once. The material sequenced was peripheral blood or thyroid tissue (not recorded which). These TCRs come from an adult man with Graves' hyperthyroidism.

This clonotype has a handful of counts. The V gene is TRBV28, the J gene TRBJ1-6, with D perhaps matching TRBD1 (6 bases). V was clipped by 5 bases and J by 10 bases, with 21 bases between them. The length of the CDR3 is 16 residues. Germline V gene data show CDR1 as MDHEN and CDR2 as SYDVKM. DNA for the CDR3: TGTGCCAGCAGTCAGACCCCCCCAGGACAGCGCTCACCCCTCCACTTT. The encoded protein is CASSQTPPGQRSPLHF.

This rearrangement joins TRBV7-9 to TRBJ2-5; D is possibly TRBD2 (6 bases). The V end was cut by 4 bases, the J end by 2 bases, with 20 bases between. The CDR3 contains 17 residues. CDR1 is SEHNR, CDR2 FQNEAQ, per germline (reference sequence). The CDR3, as DNA: TGTGCCAGCAGCTGGGAGGTGGGGACTCAAGATCAAGAGACCCAGTACTTC. Encoded protein: CASSWEVGTQDQETQYF. Filled out from reference TRBV7-9 and TRBJ2-5, the complete variable domain reads DTGVSQNPRHKITKRGQNVTFRCDPISEHNRLYWYRQTLGQGPEFLTYFQNEAQLEKSRLLSDRFSAERPKGSFSTLEIQRTEQGDSAMYLCASSWEVGTQDQETQYFGPGTRLLVL.

This clonotype was picked up a small number of times. A much larger clone is a single base away; this may be a read error. The chain combines TRBV5-1 with TRBJ1-2; TRBD1 aligns across 8 bases. Germline-derived CDR1 and CDR2 are SGHRS and YFSETQ. With V trimmed by 0 bases and J by 8 bases, 9 bases remained unmatched. There are 15 residues in the CDR3. The CDR3 DNA sequence: TGCGCCAGCAGCTTGGGGCAGGGGGCCCGGGAAGGCTACACCTTC. It encodes CASSLGQGAREGYTF.

This clonotype was observed a few times. The chain carries TRBV29-1 and TRBJ2-5; the D gene is possibly TRBD1 (6 bases). Germline V gene data show CDR1 as SQVTM and CDR2 as ANQGSEA. V was clipped by 7 bases and J by 1 base, with 13 bases between them. The CDR3 runs 13 residues. The CDR3 region has the DNA TGCAGCGCCAGAACAGGGACCCAAGAGACCCAGTACTTC. As protein: CSARTGTQETQYF.

J is TRBJ1-2 and V is TRBV25-1; 9 bases are shared with TRBD1. The junction had 7 bases not matched to a gene; V was cut back by 3 bases and J by 2 bases. The V gene's germline CDR1 is MGHDK and CDR2 SYGVNS. The CDR3 loop spans 16 amino acids. CDR3 in DNA: TGTGCCAGCAGTGACCGGGACAGGGCCCTAAACTATGGCTACACCTTC. Protein sequence: CASSDRDRALNYGYTF.

Note on this clonotype: A much larger clone lies a single base off, so this may be a read error. V gene TRBV7-2 combines with J gene TRBJ2-7; D unclear. The CDR3 has 15 amino acids. Germline assignment: CDR1 SGHTA and CDR2 FQGNSA. The V gene lost 5 bases and the J gene lost 3 bases, with 17 bases spanning the gap. DNA of the CDR3: TGTGCCAGCAGCCAAGCAGTCGCGCGCTACTACGAGCAGTACTTC. This gives the protein CASSQAVARYYEQYF.

In the case of this clonotype: A read error may account for a junction end that differs from germline. The chain employs TRBV7-6 and TRBJ2-5; tentatively, D is TRBD1 (5 bases). The length of the CDR3 is 14 residues. Germline V gives CDR1 SGHVS, CDR2 FNYEAQ. Here the CDR3 DNA reads TGTGCCAACAGCCCGCCCGCCAGGGAAGAGACCCAGTACTTC. Its translation: CANSPPAREETQYF.

This chain links TRBV10-3 with TRBJ2-7; D ambiguous. The V gene lost 10 bases and the J gene lost 3 bases, with 16 bases spanning the gap. Germline-derived CDR1 and CDR2 are ENHRY and SYGVKD. The CDR3 totals 13 residues. CDR3 in DNA: TGTGCCAGCAGCCAAAATAGGATCTACGAGCAGTACTTC. Its translation is CASSQNRIYEQYF.

This clonotype appeared many times. The genes are TRBV20-1 and TRBJ1-2; 8 bases align to TRBD1. Germline trimming cut 3 bases from V and 3 bases from J; bases unmatched to any gene: 12. Germline CDR1 and CDR2: DFQATT and SNEGSKA (reference sequence). The CDR3 spans 16 residues. The CDR3: CSARARTGPSDYGYTF. In nucleotides, the CDR3 is TGCAGTGCTAGGGCGAGGACAGGGCCTTCAGACTATGGCTACACCTTC.

Ten or more counts support this clonotype. The V and J genes are TRBV20-1 and TRBJ2-5, with 7 nucleotides matching TRBD1. After removal of 6 bases from V and 3 bases from J, the junction contained 7 bases not matched to a gene. This CDR3 is 13 amino acids long. The V gene's germline CDR1 is DFQATT and CDR2 SNEGSKA (reference sequence). The CDR3 reads CSAAGDRKETQYF. The CDR3 DNA is TGCAGTGCCGCCGGGGACAGAAAAGAGACCCAGTACTTC.

The table lists this clonotype with many counts. The gene calls are TRBV29-1 and TRBJ1-4; 7 bases agree with TRBD1. The CDR3 has 13 residues. Germline V gene lookup returns CDR1 SQVTM and CDR2 ANQGSEA. V gave up 6 bases and J gave up 4 bases; unmatched junction bases: 5. The CDR3: CSVRDSNNEKLFF. In DNA form, the CDR3 reads TGCAGCGTCCGGGACAGTAATAATGAAAAACTGTTTTTT.

This clonotype was seen a handful of times. One end of the junction fails to match germline, which may point to a read error. The chain joins TRBV7-2 to TRBJ2-7; unclear D gene. The CDR3 spans 16 residues. CDR1 SGHTA and CDR2 FQGNSA come from the germline V gene. The CDR3 nucleotides are TGCGCCAGCAGCCAAGATTTAAGTGCCCCCATCTACGAGCAGTACTTC. Translating it yields CASSQDLSAPIYEQYF. Using reference TRBV7-2 and TRBJ2-7 for the parts outside the CDR3, the full variable domain is GAGVSQSPSNKVTEKGKDVELRCDPISGHTALYWYRQSLGQGLEFLIYFQGNSAPDKSGLPSDRFSAERTGGSVSTLTIQRTQQEDSAVYLCASSQDLSAPIYEQYFGPGTRLTVT.

In its sample, this clonotype was seen a few times. The genes are TRBV19 and TRBJ2-7, with 13 bases lining up with TRBD2. Per the germline V gene, CDR1 is LNHDA and CDR2 is SQIVND (reference sequence). The V segment lost 4 bases and the J segment 4 bases; nucleotides outside the gene matches: 10. The CDR3 is 17 residues long. The CDR3 coding sequence is TGTGCCAGTAGTACCGGACTAGCGGGAGAGGTCGGGTACGAGCAGTACTTC. This encodes CASSTGLAGEVGYEQYF.

This clonotype was seen at least ten times. This chain connects TRBV10-3 to TRBJ2-7, with D unclear. The V and J ends lost 6 bases and 0 bases respectively, with 15 bases between them. The length of the CDR3 is 15 residues. Germline V gene data show CDR1 as ENHRY and CDR2 as SYGVKD. The CDR3 loop reads CAIRNRPEPSYEQYF. In nucleotides, the CDR3 is TGTGCCATCAGAAACCGACCCGAACCCTCCTACGAGCAGTACTTC.

This clonotype was counted a few times. This rearrangement joins TRBV19 to TRBJ2-5; no reliable D call. The CDR3 has 16 residues. Trimming took off 3 bases at V and 1 base at J, with 15 bases between the two ends. Per the germline V gene, CDR1 is LNHDA and CDR2 is SQIVND (reference sequence). This CDR3 reads CASSIHPPRSQETQYF. The CDR3 nucleotides read TGTGCCAGTAGTATCCACCCTCCCAGGAGCCAAGAGACCCAGTACTTC.

This chain uses TRBV28 with TRBJ2-7; 8 bases are a match to TRBD2. The J segment lost 2 bases and the V segment lost 4 bases, leaving 10 bases of the junction unmatched. Germline values: CDR1 MDHEN, CDR2 SYDVKM. CDR3 length: 16 residues. CDR3: CASSSRSSGLAYEQYF. The CDR3 nucleotides read TGTGCCAGCAGTTCAAGGTCTAGCGGGCTTGCCTACGAGCAGTACTTC.

This clonotype was seen at least ten times. The chain employs TRBV7-8 and TRBJ1-5, with D perhaps TRBD1 (5 bases). V shed 4 bases and J shed 1 base, with 14 bases lying between them. The CDR3 is 16 residues long. From germline, CDR1 is SGHVS and CDR2 FQNEAQ. This chain's CDR3 is CASSSGGLASNQPQHF. The CDR3 DNA reads as TGTGCCAGCAGCTCGGGGGGGTTGGCGAGCAATCAGCCCCAGCATTTT. The full variable domain, with the rest looked up from reference TRBV7-8 and TRBJ1-5, is GAGVSQSPRYKVAKRGQDVALRCDPISGHVSLFWYQQALGQGPEFLTYFQNEAQLDKSGLPSDRFFAERPEGSVSTLKIQRTQQEDSAVYLCASSSGGLASNQPQHFGDGTRLSIL.

This chain joins TRBV10-3 and TRBJ2-3, with D perhaps matching TRBD1 (6 bases). Trimming shortened V by 0 bases and J by 5 bases, and 21 bases separated the two germline ends. This CDR3 has 18 amino acids. The germline V gene encodes CDR1 ENHRY and CDR2 SYGVKD. CDR3: CAISESSGWDTSRDTQYF. In DNA form, the CDR3 reads TGTGCCATCAGTGAGTCGAGTGGGTGGGACACATCGAGAGATACGCAGTATTTT.

CDR3 sequence (DNA): TGTGCCAGCAGCTTAGCCGGGGGACTAGCGAGCTACGAGCAGTACTTC. Protein: CASSLAGGLASYEQYF. This chain links TRBV7-6 with TRBJ2-7; 10 bases map to TRBD2. Germline V gene data show CDR1 as SGHVS and CDR2 as FNYEAQ. After removal of 0 bases from V and 3 bases from J, the junction contained 5 bases not matched to a gene. The CDR3 is 16 residues long.

The V gene is TRBV5-1, the J gene TRBJ1-3; 8 nucleotides match TRBD1. J gave up 3 bases and V 5 bases, and 4 bases lay outside the gene matches. Germline V gene data show CDR1 as SGHRS and CDR2 as YFSETQ. The CDR3 totals 14 residues. CDR3 region: CASRKGQGGNTIYF. As DNA, the CDR3 is TGCGCCAGCAGAAAAGGACAGGGTGGAAACACCATATATTTT.

This clonotype was counted ten times or more. The V call is TRBV10-3, the J call TRBJ2-2; 9 bases are a match to TRBD2. J lost 11 bases, V lost 3 bases, and 7 bases had no gene match. CDR3 size: 14 residues. Germline CDR1 reads ENHRY; CDR2 reads SYGVKD. This CDR3 is CAISDLAGGPELFF. The CDR3 DNA reads as TGTGCCATCAGTGACCTGGCGGGGGGGCCAGAGCTGTTTTTT.

There are a few counts of this clonotype. J is TRBJ2-7 and V is TRBV4-1; D ambiguous. Germline V gene lookup returns CDR1 MGHRA and CDR2 YSYEKL. The CDR3 spans 14 residues. Between the trimmed V and J ends, which lost 0 bases and 0 bases, there was a span of 6 bases. CDR3 nucleotide sequence: TGCGCCAGCAGCCAAGAGACATTCTCCTACGAGCAGTACTTC. It specifies CASSQETFSYEQYF.

Many counts were recorded for this clonotype. The chain has TRBV12-3 or TRBV12-4 and TRBJ1-2; no firm D call. The CDR3 loop spans 11 amino acids. Trimming left V 5 bases short and J 10 bases short, with 11 bases between. CDR3 sequence reads: CASSRTDAYTF. Written as DNA, the CDR3 is TGTGCCAGCAGTCGGACGGATGCCTACACCTTC.

J is TRBJ1-5 and V is TRBV19; the D gene is possibly TRBD1 (5 bases). CDR3 length equals 13 residues. The V end was cut by 3 bases, the J end by 6 bases, with 9 bases between. Germline assignment: CDR1 LNHDA and CDR2 SQIVND (reference sequence). Here the CDR3 DNA reads TGTGCCAGTAGTATCTCAGGGACTCAGCCCCAGCATTTT. Protein sequence: CASSISGTQPQHF.

This clonotype was detected ten times or more. This chain links TRBV5-5 with TRBJ1-1; unclear D gene. CDR1 and CDR2 from the germline V gene are SGHKS and YYEKEE (reference sequence). CDR3 length equals 13 residues. V lost 1 base to trimming and J lost 3 bases, with 7 bases between them. CDR3 in DNA: TGTGCCAGCAGCTTGAATGGTTACACTGAAGCTTTCTTT. It codes for CASSLNGYTEAFF.

The V gene is TRBV3-1, the J gene TRBJ1-1; 9 bases are a match to TRBD1. Germline loops: CDR1 LGHDT, CDR2 YNNKEL (reference sequence). J gave up 9 bases and V 0 bases, and 8 bases lay outside the gene matches. The CDR3 loop spans 15 amino acids. CDR3 sequence (DNA): TGTGCCAGCAGCCAAGATGGGGACAGGGCTTCACAAGCTTTCTTT. Residues: CASSQDGDRASQAFF.

V usage is TRBV25-1 and J usage is TRBJ2-5, with 8 bases matching TRBD2. The junction had 23 bases not matched to a gene; V was cut back by 0 bases and J by 8 bases. CDR1 MGHDK and CDR2 SYGVNS come from the germline V gene. This CDR3 has 20 residues. The CDR3 region has the DNA TGTGCCAGCAGTGAATACCCAGAGCGGGAGAGAGGGGGTATGTGGTATACCCAGTACTTC. Translation gives CASSEYPERERGGMWYTQYF. Full variable domain (remainder filled in from reference TRBV25-1 and TRBJ2-5): EADIYQTPRYLVIGTGKKITLECSQTMGHDKMYWYQQDPGMELHLIHYSYGVNSTEKGDLSSESTVSRIRTEHFPLTLESARPSHTSQYLCASSEYPERERGGMWYTQYFGPGTRLLVL.